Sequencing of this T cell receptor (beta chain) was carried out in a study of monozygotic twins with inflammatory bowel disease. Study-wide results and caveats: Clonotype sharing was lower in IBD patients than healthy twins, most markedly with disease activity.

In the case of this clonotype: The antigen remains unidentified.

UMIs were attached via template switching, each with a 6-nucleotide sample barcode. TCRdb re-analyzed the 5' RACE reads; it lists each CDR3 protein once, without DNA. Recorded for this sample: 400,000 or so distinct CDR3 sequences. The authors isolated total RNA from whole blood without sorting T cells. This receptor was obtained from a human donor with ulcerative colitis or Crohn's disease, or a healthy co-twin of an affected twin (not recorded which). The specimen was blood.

CDR3 loop: CASSPNPWTGELFF. The chain uses TRBV6-4 and TRBJ2-2. CDR3 length: 14 residues. Germline-derived CDR1 and CDR2 are MRHNA and SNTAGT.